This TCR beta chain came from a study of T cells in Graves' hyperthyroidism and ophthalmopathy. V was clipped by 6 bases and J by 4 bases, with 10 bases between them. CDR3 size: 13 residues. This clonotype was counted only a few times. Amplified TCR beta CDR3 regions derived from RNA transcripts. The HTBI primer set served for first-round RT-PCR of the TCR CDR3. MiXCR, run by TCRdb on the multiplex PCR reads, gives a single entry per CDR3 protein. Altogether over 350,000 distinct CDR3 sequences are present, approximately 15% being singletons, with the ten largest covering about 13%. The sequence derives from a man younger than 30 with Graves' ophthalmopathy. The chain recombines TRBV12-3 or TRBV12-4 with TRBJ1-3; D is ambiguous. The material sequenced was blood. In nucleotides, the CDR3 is TGTGCCAGCAGATCTACGAGCGGAAACACCATATATTTT. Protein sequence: CASRSTSGNTIYF.